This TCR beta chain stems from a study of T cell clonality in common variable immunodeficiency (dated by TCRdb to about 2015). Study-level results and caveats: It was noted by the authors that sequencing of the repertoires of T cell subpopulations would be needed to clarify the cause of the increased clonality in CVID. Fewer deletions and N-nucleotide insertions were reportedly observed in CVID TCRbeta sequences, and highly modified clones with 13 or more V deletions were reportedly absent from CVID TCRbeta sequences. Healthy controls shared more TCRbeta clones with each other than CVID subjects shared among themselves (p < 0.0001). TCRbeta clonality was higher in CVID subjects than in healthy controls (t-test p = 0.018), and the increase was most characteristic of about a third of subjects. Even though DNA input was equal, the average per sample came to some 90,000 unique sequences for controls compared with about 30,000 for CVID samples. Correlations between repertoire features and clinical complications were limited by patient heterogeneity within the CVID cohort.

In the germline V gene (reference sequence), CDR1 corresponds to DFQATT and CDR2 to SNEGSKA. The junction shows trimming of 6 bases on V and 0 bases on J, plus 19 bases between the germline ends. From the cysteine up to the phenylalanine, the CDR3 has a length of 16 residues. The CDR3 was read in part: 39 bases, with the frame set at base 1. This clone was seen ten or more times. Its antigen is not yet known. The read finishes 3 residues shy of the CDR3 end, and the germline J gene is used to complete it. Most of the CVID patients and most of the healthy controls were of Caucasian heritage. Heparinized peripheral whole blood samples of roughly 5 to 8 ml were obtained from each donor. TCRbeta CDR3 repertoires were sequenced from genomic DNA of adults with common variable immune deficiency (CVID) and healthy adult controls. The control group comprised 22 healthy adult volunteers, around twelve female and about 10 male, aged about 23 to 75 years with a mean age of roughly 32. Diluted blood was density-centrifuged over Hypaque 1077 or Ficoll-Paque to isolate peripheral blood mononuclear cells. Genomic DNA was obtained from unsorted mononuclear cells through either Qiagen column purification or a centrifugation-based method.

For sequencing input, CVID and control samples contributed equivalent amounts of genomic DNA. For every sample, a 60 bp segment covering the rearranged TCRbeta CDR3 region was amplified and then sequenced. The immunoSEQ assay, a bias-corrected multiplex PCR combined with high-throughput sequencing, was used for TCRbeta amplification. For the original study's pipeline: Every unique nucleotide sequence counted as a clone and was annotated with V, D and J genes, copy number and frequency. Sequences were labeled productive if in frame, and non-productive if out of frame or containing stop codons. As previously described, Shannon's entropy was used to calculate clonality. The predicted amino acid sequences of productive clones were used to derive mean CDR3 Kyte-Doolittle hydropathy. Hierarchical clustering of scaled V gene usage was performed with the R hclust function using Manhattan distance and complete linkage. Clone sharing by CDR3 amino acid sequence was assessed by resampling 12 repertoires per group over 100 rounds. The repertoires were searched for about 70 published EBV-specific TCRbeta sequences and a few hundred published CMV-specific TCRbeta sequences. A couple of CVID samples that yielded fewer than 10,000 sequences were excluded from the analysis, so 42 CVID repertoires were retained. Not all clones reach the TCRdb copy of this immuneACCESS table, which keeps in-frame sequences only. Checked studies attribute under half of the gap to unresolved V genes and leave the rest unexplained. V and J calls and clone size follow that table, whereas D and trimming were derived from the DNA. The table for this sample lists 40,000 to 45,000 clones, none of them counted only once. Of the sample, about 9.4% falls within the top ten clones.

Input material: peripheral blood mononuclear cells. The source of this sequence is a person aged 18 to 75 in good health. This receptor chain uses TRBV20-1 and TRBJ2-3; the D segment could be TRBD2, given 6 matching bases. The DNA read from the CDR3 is TGCAGTGCGGATCTAGGAGGGCTAGCGAGCACAGATACG. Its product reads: CSADLGGLASTDT. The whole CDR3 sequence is CSADLGGLASTDTQYF.